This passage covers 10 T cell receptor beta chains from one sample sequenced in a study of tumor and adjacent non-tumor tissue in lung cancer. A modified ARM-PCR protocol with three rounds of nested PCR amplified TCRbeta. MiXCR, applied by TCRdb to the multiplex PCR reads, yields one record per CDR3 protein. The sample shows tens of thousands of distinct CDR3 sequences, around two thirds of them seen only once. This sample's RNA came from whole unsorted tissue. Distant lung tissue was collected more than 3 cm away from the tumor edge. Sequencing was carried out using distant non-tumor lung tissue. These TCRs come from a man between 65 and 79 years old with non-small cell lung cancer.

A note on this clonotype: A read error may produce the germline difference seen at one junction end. Here the CDR3 reads CASSDRGRENEQFF. As DNA, the CDR3 is TGTGCAAGCAGTGACAGGGGCCGGGAGAATGAGCAGTTCTTC. The V call is TRBV6-1, the J call TRBJ2-1, with 8 bases lining up with TRBD1. The germline V gene encodes CDR1 MNHNS and CDR2 SASEGT. The CDR3 length is 14 residues.

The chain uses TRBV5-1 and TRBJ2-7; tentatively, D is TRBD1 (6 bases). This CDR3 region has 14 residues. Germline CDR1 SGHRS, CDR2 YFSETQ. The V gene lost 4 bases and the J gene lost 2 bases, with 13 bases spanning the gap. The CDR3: CASSDRPGAYEQYF. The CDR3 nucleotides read TGCGCCAGCAGCGACCGGCCAGGGGCCTACGAGCAGTACTTC. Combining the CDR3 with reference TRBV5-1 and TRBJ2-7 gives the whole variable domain KAGVTQTPRYLIKTRGQQVTLSCSPISGHRSVSWYQQTPGQGLQFLFEYFSETQRNKGNFPGRFSGRQFSNSRSEMNVSTLELGDSALYLCASSDRPGAYEQYFGPGTRLTVT.

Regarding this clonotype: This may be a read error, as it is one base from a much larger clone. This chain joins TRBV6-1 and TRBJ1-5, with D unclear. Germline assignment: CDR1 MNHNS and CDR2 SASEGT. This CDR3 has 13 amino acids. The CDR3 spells CGSSEGSTQPQHF. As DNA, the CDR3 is TGTGGCAGCAGTGAAGGGTCGACACAGCCCCAGCATTTT.

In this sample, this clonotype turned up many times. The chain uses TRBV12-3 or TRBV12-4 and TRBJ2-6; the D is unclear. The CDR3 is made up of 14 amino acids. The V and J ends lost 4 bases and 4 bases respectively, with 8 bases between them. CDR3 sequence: CASSSLLGANVLTF. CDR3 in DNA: TGTGCCAGCAGTTCCTTACTGGGGGCCAACGTCCTGACTTTC.

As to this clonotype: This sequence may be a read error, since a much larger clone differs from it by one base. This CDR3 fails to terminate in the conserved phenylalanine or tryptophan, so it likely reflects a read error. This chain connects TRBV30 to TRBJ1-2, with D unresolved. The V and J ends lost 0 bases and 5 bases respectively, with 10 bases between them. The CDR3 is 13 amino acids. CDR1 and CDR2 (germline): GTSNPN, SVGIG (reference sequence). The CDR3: CAWSVLGSYGYTI. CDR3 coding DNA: TGTGCCTGGAGTGTACTCGGCAGTTATGGCTACACCATC.

CDR3 amino acids: CASSLQGTYEQYF. The DNA of the CDR3 is TGCGCCAGCAGCTTACAGGGAACCTACGAGCAGTACTTC. The rearrangement joins TRBV5-1 to TRBJ2-7; maybe TRBD1 (6 bases). The CDR3 is 13 residues long. The V end was cut by 2 bases, the J end by 2 bases, with 8 bases between. Germline assignment: CDR1 SGHRS and CDR2 YFSETQ.

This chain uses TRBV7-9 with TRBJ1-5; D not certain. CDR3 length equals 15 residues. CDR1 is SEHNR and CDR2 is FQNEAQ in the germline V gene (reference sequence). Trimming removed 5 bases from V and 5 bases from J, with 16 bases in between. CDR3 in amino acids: CASSPTGRFDQPQHF. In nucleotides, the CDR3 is TGTGCCAGCAGCCCGACTGGCAGGTTCGATCAGCCCCAGCATTTT.

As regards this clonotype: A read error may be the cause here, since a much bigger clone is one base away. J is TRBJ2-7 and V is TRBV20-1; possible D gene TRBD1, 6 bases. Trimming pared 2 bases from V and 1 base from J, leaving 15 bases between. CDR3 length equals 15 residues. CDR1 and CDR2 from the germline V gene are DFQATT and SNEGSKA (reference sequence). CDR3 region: CSARYRQGLSYEQYF. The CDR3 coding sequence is TGCAGTGCTAGATATCGGCAGGGGCTTTCCTACGAGCAGTACTTC.

In DNA form, the CDR3 reads TGTGCCAGCAGCTTTCTCGGGGGGCGGAACAATGAGCAGTTCTTC. Translated, it gives CASSFLGGRNNEQFF. The chain has TRBV5-5 and TRBJ2-1, with D possibly matching TRBD2 (7 bases). Trimming removed 2 bases from V and 5 bases from J, with 14 bases in between. Germline loops: CDR1 SGHKS, CDR2 YYEKEE (reference sequence). The length of the CDR3 is 15 residues.

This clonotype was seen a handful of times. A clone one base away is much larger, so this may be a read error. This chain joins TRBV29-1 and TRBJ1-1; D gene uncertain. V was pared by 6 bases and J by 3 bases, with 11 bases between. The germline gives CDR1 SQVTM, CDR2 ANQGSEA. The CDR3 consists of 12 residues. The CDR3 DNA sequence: TGCAGCGTCGGAATCTCCTACACTGAAGCTTTCTTT. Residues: CSVGISYTEAFF.